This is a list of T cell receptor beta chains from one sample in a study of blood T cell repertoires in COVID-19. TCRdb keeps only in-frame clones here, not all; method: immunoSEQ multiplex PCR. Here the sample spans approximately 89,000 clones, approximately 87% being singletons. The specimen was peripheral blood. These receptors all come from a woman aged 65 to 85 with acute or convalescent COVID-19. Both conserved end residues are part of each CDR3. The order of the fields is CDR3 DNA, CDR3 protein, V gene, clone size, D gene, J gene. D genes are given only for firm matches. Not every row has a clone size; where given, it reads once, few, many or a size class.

TGTGCCAGCAGCCAAGTCCGAGATTCACCCCTCCACTTT	CASSQVRDSPLHF	TRBV3-1/TRBV3-2	.	.	TRBJ1-6
TGCAGCGCCGTCCGAGTTTCGGGTCTCGGCTACACCTTC	CSAVRVSGLGYTF	TRBV29-1	.	.	TRBJ1-2
TGTGCCAGCAGCCAAGGGAGGGACAGGGACGGGGAAAAACTGTTTTTT	CASSQGRDRDGEKLFF	TRBV3-1/TRBV3-2	.	TRBD1	TRBJ1-4
TGTGCCAGCAGCAAATCGGGGGATGAGCAGTTCTTC	CASSKSGDEQFF	TRBV21-1	.	.	TRBJ2-1
TGTGCCAGCAGCTCCCCCGAGTTAGCCAAAAACATTCAGTACTTC	CASSSPELAKNIQYF	TRBV28	.	.	TRBJ2-4
TGTGCCAGCAGTCCCTCGACAGGGTATAGCAATCAGCCCCAGCATTTT	CASSPSTGYSNQPQHF	TRBV28	.	TRBD1	TRBJ1-5
TGTGCCAGCAGCCCTAGGTCGAGGACTGAAGCTTTCTTT	CASSPRSRTEAFF	TRBV3-1/TRBV3-2	few	.	TRBJ1-1
TGTGCCTGGGAGGGGGCAGGGAGATATGGCTACACCTTC	CAWEGAGRYGYTF	TRBV30	few	TRBD1	TRBJ1-2
TGTGCCATCAGTGTGGGACAGCAATCCTCCGGCTCTGGAAACACCATATATTTT	CAISVGQQSSGSGNTIYF	TRBV10-3	.	TRBD1	TRBJ1-3
TGTGCCAGCAGTACCTTATTCGCGGGGGGCTACACCTTC	CASSTLFAGGYTF	TRBV6-6	once	.	TRBJ1-2
TGCGCCAGCAGCCACGGGACTAGCGGGGTCGGCCTCACAGATACGCAGTATTTT	CASSHGTSGVGLTDTQYF	TRBV4-1	.	TRBD2	TRBJ2-3
TGTGCCAGCAGCTTAGGCTACACGGAGGGAGGGTATGGCTACACCTTC	CASSLGYTEGGYGYTF	TRBV11-2	.	.	TRBJ1-2
TGCAGCGTCCCGGGACTAGCGGGAGATCTCGGGACCCAGTACTTC	CSVPGLAGDLGTQYF	TRBV29-1	.	TRBD2	TRBJ2-5
TGTGCCAGCAGACGCCGGGGGTTGAGCACAGATACGCAGTATTTT	CASRRRGLSTDTQYF	TRBV11-3	.	.	TRBJ2-3
TGTGCCAGCAGTCCGACAGACCCGCTGGGTGAAAAACTGTTTTTT	CASSPTDPLGEKLFF	TRBV6-5	.	.	TRBJ1-4
TGTGCCAGCAGCTTGGTGGGTGCGGGGTACAATGAGCAGTTCTTC	CASSLVGAGYNEQFF	TRBV5-5	.	.	TRBJ2-1
TGTGCCACCGACTCCGTGACCCTCCTGACTTTC	CATDSVTLLTF	TRBV6-5	.	.	TRBJ2-6
TGTGCCAGCAGCGTGGTTGTTGGGGGCCCTTTCTCTGGAAACACCATATATTTT	CASSVVVGGPFSGNTIYF	TRBV7-8	.	.	TRBJ1-3
TGTGCCAGTAGTATCAGCGGGAACTCTGGAAACACCATATATTTT	CASSISGNSGNTIYF	TRBV19	.	.	TRBJ1-3
TGTGCCAGCAGCCTTGGGACAGGGGTAACTGAAGCTTTCTTT	CASSLGTGVTEAFF	TRBV5-4	few	TRBD1	TRBJ1-1
TGCAGCGCCCAGAGCGGGGGCTATGGCTACACCTTC	CSAQSGGYGYTF	TRBV29-1	.	.	TRBJ1-2
TGTGCCAGCAACCTAGCGGGGGGGCGGGATACGCAGTATTTT	CASNLAGGRDTQYF	TRBV3-1/TRBV3-2	.	TRBD2	TRBJ2-3
TGTGCCAGCAGCCAAGAACTAGCGGGGGGATCCGATACGCAGTATTTT	CASSQELAGGSDTQYF	TRBV4-2	.	TRBD2	TRBJ2-3
TGTGCCAGCAGTGCCACACCCGACACTGAAGCTTTCTTT	CASSATPDTEAFF	TRBV25-1	.	.	TRBJ1-1
TGTGCCAGTAGTATAGCCGTTGGGGCGTCTCAGCCCCAGCATTTT	CASSIAVGASQPQHF	TRBV19	.	.	TRBJ1-5
TGTGCCAGCAGCGTATGGTCTAGCGGCTACAATGAGCAGTTCTTC	CASSVWSSGYNEQFF	TRBV9	.	TRBD2	TRBJ2-1
TGTGCCGCGAGGGAGAGCTCTGGGGCCAACGTCCTGACTTTC	CAARESSGANVLTF	TRBV7-6	.	.	TRBJ2-6
TGTGCCAGCAGCCCCCGGACTAGCGGAGGGGGAGAGACCCAGTACTTC	CASSPRTSGGGETQYF	TRBV11-3	.	TRBD2	TRBJ2-5
TGTGCCAGCAGCTCAGACAGGAGGTATGGCTACACCTTC	CASSSDRRYGYTF	TRBV7-2	.	.	TRBJ1-2
TGTGCCAGCAGTTTTGGGACATTACGTGAAGCTTTCTTT	CASSFGTLREAFF	TRBV28	few	.	TRBJ1-1
TGCGCCAGCCCCCTAAGCTATGGCTACACCTTC	CASPLSYGYTF	TRBV23-1	.	.	TRBJ1-2
TGTGCCAGCACCACGAGGCCAGATACGCAGTATTTT	CASTTRPDTQYF	TRBV7-6	.	.	TRBJ2-3
TGTGCCAGCACCTCGACAGGGCACAATGAGCAGTTCTTC	CASTSTGHNEQFF	TRBV6-5	.	TRBD1	TRBJ2-1
TGCAGCGTTGCGCAGGGGGCGGTCACCGGGGAGCTGTTTTTT	CSVAQGAVTGELFF	TRBV29-1	.	TRBD1	TRBJ2-2
TGTGCCATCAGTGAGGGGGTACAGGGGGCCTCTGGAAACACCATATATTTT	CAISEGVQGASGNTIYF	TRBV10-3	.	TRBD1	TRBJ1-3
TGTGCCAGCGGCGGAACTGCCCTTTTGCATGAGCAGTTCTTC	CASGGTALLHEQFF	TRBV2	.	.	TRBJ2-1
TGTGCCAGCAGTTTAACCCGGAATGAGCAGTTCTTC	CASSLTRNEQFF	TRBV12-3/TRBV12-4	once	.	TRBJ2-1
TGTGCCAGCAGTCGGATTCCCCAACTAGCGGGGGGGACAGATACGCAGTATTTT	CASSRIPQLAGGTDTQYF	TRBV27	.	TRBD2	TRBJ2-3
TGTGCCAGCAGCTTGGCCCGAGATACGCAGTATTTT	CASSLARDTQYF	TRBV5-8	.	.	TRBJ2-3
TGTGCCAGCAGCCCTCTCGGACAGGGAAGGGAGTCTGGAAACACCATATATTTT	CASSPLGQGRESGNTIYF	TRBV7-9	once	TRBD1	TRBJ1-3
TGTGCCAGCAGCAACTCCCCGGGGACAGGGAAAAACACCGGGGAGCTGTTTTTT	CASSNSPGTGKNTGELFF	TRBV11-2	.	TRBD1	TRBJ2-2